These T cell receptor beta chains were read from a single sample in a study of quantifying T cell responses using KT2 cells. TCRdb reprocessed the UMI-ligation and nested PCR reads via MiXCR and lists one record per CDR3 protein. The sample has about 33,000 distinct CDR3 sequences; around a tenth are singletons. The sequencing sample was made of PBMCs spiked with cells of the T cell clone KT2. The source is a human donor. Both conserved end residues are part of each CDR3. The order of the fields is clone size, V gene, J gene, D gene, CDR3 protein, CDR3 DNA. D genes are given only for firm matches. Size is omitted from some rows. Given values are once, few, many or a class for expanded clones.

clone size: .; V gene: TRBV28; J gene: TRBJ2-3; D gene: .; CDR3 protein: CASSQWHTQYF; CDR3 DNA: TGTGCCAGCAGCCAATGGCATACGCAGTATTTT
clone size: many; V gene: TRBV6-6; J gene: TRBJ2-3; D gene: .; CDR3 protein: CASSYAMTDLSTDTQYF; CDR3 DNA: TGTGCCAGCAGTTACGCGATGACAGACCTAAGCACAGATACGCAGTATTTT
clone size: few; V gene: TRBV6-2/TRBV6-3; J gene: TRBJ2-7; D gene: .; CDR3 protein: CASSKKDRDTYEQYF; CDR3 DNA: TGTGCCAGCAGCAAAAAGGACCGGGACACCTACGAGCAGTACTTC
clone size: many; V gene: TRBV24-1; J gene: TRBJ1-1; D gene: .; CDR3 protein: CATSDTDKTEAFF; CDR3 DNA: TGTGCCACCAGTGACACTGACAAGACTGAAGCTTTCTTT
clone size: .; V gene: TRBV7-3; J gene: TRBJ2-3; D gene: .; CDR3 protein: CASSLMASTDTQYF; CDR3 DNA: TGTGCCAGCAGCTTAATGGCGAGCACAGATACGCAGTATTTT
clone size: few; V gene: TRBV11-3; J gene: TRBJ2-1; D gene: TRBD2; CDR3 protein: CASSSGLAGNEQFF; CDR3 DNA: TGTGCCAGCAGCTCGGGACTAGCGGGGAATGAGCAGTTCTTC
clone size: many; V gene: TRBV7-9; J gene: TRBJ2-7; D gene: TRBD1; CDR3 protein: CASSPSQGQGHEQYF; CDR3 DNA: TGTGCCAGCAGCCCTTCTCAAGGACAGGGCCACGAGCAGTACTTC
clone size: .; V gene: TRBV7-2; J gene: TRBJ2-1; D gene: .; CDR3 protein: CASSLAGGASYNEQFF; CDR3 DNA: TGTGCCAGCAGCTTAGCGGGAGGTGCCTCCTACAATGAGCAGTTCTTC
clone size: many; V gene: TRBV13; J gene: TRBJ1-2; D gene: .; CDR3 protein: CASSPTGNYGYTF; CDR3 DNA: TGTGCCAGCAGCCCCACAGGCAACTATGGCTACACCTTC
clone size: .; V gene: TRBV5-4; J gene: TRBJ1-3; D gene: .; CDR3 protein: CASSLDYGVSGNTIYF; CDR3 DNA: TGTGCCAGCAGCTTGGACTACGGGGTGTCGGGAAACACCATATATTTT
clone size: few; V gene: TRBV5-1; J gene: TRBJ2-5; D gene: TRBD2; CDR3 protein: CASSQNPSGGAARETQYF; CDR3 DNA: TGCGCCAGCAGCCAAAACCCTAGCGGGGGGGCCGCCCGGGAGACCCAGTACTTC
clone size: many; V gene: TRBV7-2; J gene: TRBJ1-1; D gene: .; CDR3 protein: CASSLYMGEAFF; CDR3 DNA: TGTGCCAGCAGCTTATATATGGGGGAAGCTTTCTTT
clone size: many; V gene: TRBV12-5; J gene: TRBJ1-6; D gene: .; CDR3 protein: CASGLVRYGESGSYNSPLHF; CDR3 DNA: TGTGCTAGTGGTTTGGTACGGTACGGGGAGTCGGGCTCCTATAATTCACCCCTCCACTTT
clone size: once; V gene: TRBV5-6; J gene: TRBJ2-1; D gene: .; CDR3 protein: CASSLGPLEQFF; CDR3 DNA: TGTGCCAGCAGCTTGGGTCCGCTTGAGCAGTTCTTC
clone size: many; V gene: TRBV30; J gene: TRBJ1-5; D gene: .; CDR3 protein: CAWSVGTLNQPQHF; CDR3 DNA: TGTGCCTGGAGTGTCGGGACACTCAATCAGCCCCAGCATTTT
clone size: many; V gene: TRBV25-1; J gene: TRBJ2-2; D gene: TRBD1; CDR3 protein: CASSDGDRATGELFF; CDR3 DNA: TGTGCCAGCAGTGATGGGGACAGGGCCACCGGGGAGCTGTTTTTT
clone size: .; V gene: TRBV25-1; J gene: TRBJ2-3; D gene: TRBD2; CDR3 protein: CASSEYGLAGGDTQYF; CDR3 DNA: TGTGCCAGCAGTGAATACGGACTAGCGGGAGGAGATACGCAGTATTTT
clone size: few; V gene: TRBV25-1; J gene: TRBJ1-2; D gene: .; CDR3 protein: CASSELFVTYGYTF; CDR3 DNA: TGTGCCAGCAGTGAATTGTTCGTAACCTATGGCTACACCTTC